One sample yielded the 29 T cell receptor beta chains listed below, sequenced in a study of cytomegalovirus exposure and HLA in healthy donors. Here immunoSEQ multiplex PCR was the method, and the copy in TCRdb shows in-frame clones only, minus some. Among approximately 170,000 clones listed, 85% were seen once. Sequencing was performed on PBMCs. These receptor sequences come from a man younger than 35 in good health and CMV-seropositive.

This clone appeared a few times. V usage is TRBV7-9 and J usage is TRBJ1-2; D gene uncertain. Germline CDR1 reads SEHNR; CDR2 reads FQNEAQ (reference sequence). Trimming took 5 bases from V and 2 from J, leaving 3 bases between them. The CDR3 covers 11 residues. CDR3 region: CASSLNYGYTF. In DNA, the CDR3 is TGTGCCAGCAGCCTAAACTATGGCTACACCTTC.

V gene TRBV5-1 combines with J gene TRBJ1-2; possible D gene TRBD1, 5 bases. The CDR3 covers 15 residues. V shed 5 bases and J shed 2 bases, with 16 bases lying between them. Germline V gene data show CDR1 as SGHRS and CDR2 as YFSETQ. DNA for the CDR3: TGCGCCAGCAGTTTTGCGGGGGTTACGAACTATGGCTACACCTTC. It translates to CASSFAGVTNYGYTF.

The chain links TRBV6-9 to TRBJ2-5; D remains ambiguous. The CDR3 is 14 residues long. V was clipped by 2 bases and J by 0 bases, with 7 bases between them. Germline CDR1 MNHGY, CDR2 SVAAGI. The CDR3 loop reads CASSYGQNQETQYF. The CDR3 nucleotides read TGTGCCAGCAGTTATGGGCAGAACCAAGAGACCCAGTACTTC.

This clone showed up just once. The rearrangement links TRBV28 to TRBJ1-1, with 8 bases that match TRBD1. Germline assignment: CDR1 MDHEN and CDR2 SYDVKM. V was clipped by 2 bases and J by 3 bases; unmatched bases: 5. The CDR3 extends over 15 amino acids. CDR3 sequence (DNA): TGTGCCAGCAGTTTAGCCAGGGGGCTTGACACTGAAGCTTTCTTT. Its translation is CASSLARGLDTEAFF.

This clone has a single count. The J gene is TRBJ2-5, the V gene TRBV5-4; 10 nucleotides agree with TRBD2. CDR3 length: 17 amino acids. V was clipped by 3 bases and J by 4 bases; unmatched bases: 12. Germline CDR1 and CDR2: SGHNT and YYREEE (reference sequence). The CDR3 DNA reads TGTGCCAGCAGCTCCCGCCAGCGGGAGGGCCTGGGAGAGACCCAGTACTTC. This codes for CASSSRQREGLGETQYF.

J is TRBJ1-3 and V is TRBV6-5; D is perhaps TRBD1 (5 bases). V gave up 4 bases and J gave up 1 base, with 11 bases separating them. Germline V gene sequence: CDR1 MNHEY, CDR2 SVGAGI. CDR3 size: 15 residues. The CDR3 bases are TGTGCCAGCAGTTCCCCCTCAGGGTCTGGAAACACCATATATTTT. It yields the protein CASSSPSGSGNTIYF.

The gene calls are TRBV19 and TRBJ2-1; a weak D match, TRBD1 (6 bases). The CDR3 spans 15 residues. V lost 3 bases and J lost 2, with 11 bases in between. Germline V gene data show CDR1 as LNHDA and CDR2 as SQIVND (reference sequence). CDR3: CASSIQGSPYNEQFF. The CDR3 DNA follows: TGTGCCAGTAGTATTCAGGGGAGCCCCTACAATGAGCAGTTCTTC.

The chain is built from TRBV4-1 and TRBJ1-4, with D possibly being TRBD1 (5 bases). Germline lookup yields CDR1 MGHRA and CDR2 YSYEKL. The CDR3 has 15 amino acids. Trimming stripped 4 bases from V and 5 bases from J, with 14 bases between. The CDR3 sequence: CASSPQWGGNEKLFF. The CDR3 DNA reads TGCGCCAGCAGCCCCCAGTGGGGGGGGAATGAAAAACTGTTTTTT.

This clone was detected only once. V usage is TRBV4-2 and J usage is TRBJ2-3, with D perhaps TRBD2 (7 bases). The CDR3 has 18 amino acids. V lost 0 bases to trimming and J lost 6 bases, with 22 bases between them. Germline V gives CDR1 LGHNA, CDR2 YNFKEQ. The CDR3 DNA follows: TGTGCCAGCAGCCAAGATGCCGGGGGCGGGGGCCATTTGGATACGCAGTATTTT. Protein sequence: CASSQDAGGGGHLDTQYF.

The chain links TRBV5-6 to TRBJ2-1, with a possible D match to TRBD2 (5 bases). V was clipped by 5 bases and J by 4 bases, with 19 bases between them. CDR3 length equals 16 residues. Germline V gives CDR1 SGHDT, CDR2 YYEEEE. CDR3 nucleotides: TGTGCCAGCAGGCTAGCCAGATCGAGGCCATACAATGAGCAGTTCTTC. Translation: CASRLARSRPYNEQFF.

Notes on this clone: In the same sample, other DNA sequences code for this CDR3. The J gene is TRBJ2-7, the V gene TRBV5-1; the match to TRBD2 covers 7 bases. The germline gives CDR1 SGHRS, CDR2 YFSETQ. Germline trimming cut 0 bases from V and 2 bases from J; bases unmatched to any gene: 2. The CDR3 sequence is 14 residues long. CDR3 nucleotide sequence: TGCGCCAGCAGCTTGGGGGGGGGTACCTACGAGCAGTACTTC. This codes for CASSLGGGTYEQYF.

The CDR3 is CASSPPRTGGADTQYF. Written as DNA, the CDR3 is TGTGCCAGCAGTCCACCACGGACAGGGGGCGCAGATACGCAGTATTTT. V usage is TRBV6-6 and J usage is TRBJ2-3; 11 bases line up with TRBD1. The germline CDR1 and CDR2 sequences are MNHNY and SVGAGI (reference sequence). V lost 5 bases, J lost 4 bases, and 8 bases stayed unmatched. CDR3 length: 16 amino acids.

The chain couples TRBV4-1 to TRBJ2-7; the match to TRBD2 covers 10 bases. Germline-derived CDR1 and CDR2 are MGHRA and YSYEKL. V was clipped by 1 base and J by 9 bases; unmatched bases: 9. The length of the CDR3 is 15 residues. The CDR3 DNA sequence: TGCGCCAGCAGCCAAGGGGTAGCGGGAGGAAGAGGGCAGTACTTC. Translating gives CASSQGVAGGRGQYF.

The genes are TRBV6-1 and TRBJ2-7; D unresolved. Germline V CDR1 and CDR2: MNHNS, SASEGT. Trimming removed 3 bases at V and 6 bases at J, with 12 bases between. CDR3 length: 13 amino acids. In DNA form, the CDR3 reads TGTGCCAGCAGTGACCAACCTCGCAGCGAGCAGTACTTC. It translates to CASSDQPRSEQYF.

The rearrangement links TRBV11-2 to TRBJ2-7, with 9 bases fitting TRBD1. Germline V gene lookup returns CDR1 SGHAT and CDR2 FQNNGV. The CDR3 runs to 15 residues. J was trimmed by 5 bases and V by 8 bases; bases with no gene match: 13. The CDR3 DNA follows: TGTGCCAGCTTACCCCGGGACAGGGCCACCCACGAGCAGTACTTC. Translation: CASLPRDRATHEQYF.

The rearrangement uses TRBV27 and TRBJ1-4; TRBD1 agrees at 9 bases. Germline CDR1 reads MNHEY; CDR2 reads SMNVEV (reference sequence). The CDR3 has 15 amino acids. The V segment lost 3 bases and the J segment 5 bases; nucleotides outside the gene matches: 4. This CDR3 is CASSFGTGLNEKLFF. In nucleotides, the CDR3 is TGTGCCAGCAGTTTCGGGACAGGGCTCAATGAAAAACTGTTTTTT.

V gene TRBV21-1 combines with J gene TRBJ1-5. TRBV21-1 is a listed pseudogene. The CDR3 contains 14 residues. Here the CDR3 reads CASTSPGGVQPQHF. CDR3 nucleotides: TGTGCCAGCACCTCCCCGGGGGGCGTTCAGCCCCAGCATTTT.

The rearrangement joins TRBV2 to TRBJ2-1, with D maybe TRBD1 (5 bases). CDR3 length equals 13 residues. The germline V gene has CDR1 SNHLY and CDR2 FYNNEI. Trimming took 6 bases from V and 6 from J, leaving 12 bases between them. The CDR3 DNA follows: TGTGCCAGCAGGGCCGACAGTGGCAATGAGCAGTTCTTC. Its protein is CASRADSGNEQFF.

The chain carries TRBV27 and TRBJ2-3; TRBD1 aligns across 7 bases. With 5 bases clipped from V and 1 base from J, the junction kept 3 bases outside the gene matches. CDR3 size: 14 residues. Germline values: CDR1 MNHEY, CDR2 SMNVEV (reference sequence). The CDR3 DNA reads TGTGCCAGCAGTCTCGGGACAGGCACAGATACGCAGTATTTT. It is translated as CASSLGTGTDTQYF.

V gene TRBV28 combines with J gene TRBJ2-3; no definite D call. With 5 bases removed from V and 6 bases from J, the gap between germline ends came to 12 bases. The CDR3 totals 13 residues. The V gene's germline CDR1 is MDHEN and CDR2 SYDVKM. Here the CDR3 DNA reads TGTGCCAGCAGTCCTCCCTCAGCGGATACGCAGTATTTT. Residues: CASSPPSADTQYF.

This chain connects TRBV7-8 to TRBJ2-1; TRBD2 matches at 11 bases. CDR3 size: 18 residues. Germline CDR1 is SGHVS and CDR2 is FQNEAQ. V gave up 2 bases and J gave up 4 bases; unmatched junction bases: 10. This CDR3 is CASSLSPPTSGAYNEQFF. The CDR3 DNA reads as TGTGCCAGCAGCTTATCGCCCCCGACTAGCGGGGCTTACAATGAGCAGTTCTTC. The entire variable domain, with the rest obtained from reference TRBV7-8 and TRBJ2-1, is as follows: GAGVSQSPRYKVAKRGQDVALRCDPISGHVSLFWYQQALGQGPEFLTYFQNEAQLDKSGLPSDRFFAERPEGSVSTLKIQRTQQEDSAVYLCASSLSPPTSGAYNEQFFGPGTRLTVL.

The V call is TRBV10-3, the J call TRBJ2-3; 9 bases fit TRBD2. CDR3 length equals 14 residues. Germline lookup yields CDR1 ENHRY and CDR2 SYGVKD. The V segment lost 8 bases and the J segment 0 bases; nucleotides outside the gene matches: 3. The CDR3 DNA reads TGTGCCATCGAGGCGGGGGGGAGCACAGATACGCAGTATTTT. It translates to CAIEAGGSTDTQYF.

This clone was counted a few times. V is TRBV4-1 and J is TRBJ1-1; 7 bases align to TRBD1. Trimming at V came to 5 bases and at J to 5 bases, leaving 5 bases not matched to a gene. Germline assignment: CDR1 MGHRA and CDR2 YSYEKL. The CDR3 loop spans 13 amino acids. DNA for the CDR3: TGCGCCAGCAGCGGACAGGTCGGAACTGAAGCTTTCTTT. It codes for CASSGQVGTEAFF.

The CDR3 here is CAWSELEAATEAFF. The CDR3 DNA sequence: TGTGCCTGGAGTGAATTAGAAGCGGCCACTGAAGCTTTCTTT. This chain links TRBV30 with TRBJ1-1, with D uncertain. The V end lost 1 base, the J end lost 4 bases, and 13 bases lay between the germline ends. CDR1 is GTSNPN and CDR2 is SVGIG in the germline V gene (reference sequence). CDR3 length: 14 amino acids. The full variable domain, in which reference TRBV30 and TRBJ1-1 provide the parts outside the CDR3, is SQTIHQWPATLVQPVGSPLSLECTVEGTSNPNLYWYRQAAGRGLQLLFYSVGIGQISSEVPQNLSASRPQDRQFILSSKKLLLSDSGFYLCAWSELEAATEAFFGQGTRLTVV.

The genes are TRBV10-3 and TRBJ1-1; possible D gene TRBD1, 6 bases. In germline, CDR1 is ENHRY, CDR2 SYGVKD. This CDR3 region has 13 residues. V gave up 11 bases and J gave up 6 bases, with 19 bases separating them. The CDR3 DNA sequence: TGTGCCGCCCAGGGGCCTACGCCCTCTGAAGCTTTCTTT. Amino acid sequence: CAAQGPTPSEAFF.

The CDR3 nucleotides are TGTGCCAGTACCACAGGGCTCGACTATGGCTACACCTTC. It specifies CASTTGLDYGYTF. The genes are TRBV5-6 and TRBJ1-2; D may be TRBD1 (6 bases). From germline, CDR1 is SGHDT and CDR2 YYEEEE. V shed 8 bases and J shed 3 bases, with 14 bases lying between them. The CDR3 is 13 residues long. The complete variable domain, with remaining parts taken from reference TRBV5-6 and TRBJ1-2, reads DAGVTQSPTHLIKTRGQQVTLRCSPKSGHDTVSWYQQALGQGPQFIFQYYEEEERQRGNFPDRFSGHQFPNYSSELNVNALLLGDSALYLCASTTGLDYGYTFGSGTRLTVV.

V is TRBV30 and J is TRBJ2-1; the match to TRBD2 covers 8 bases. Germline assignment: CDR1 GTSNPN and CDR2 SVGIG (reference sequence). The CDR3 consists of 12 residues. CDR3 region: CARGVAGNEQFF. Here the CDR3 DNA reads TGTGCTCGAGGGGTAGCGGGGAATGAGCAGTTCTTC.

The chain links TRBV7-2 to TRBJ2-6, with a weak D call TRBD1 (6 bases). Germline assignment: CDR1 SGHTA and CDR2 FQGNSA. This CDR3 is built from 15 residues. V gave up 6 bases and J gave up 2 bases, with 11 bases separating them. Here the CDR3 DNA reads TGTGCCAGCAGACGGAACAGGGCTGGGGCCAACGTCCTGACTTTC. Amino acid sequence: CASRRNRAGANVLTF.

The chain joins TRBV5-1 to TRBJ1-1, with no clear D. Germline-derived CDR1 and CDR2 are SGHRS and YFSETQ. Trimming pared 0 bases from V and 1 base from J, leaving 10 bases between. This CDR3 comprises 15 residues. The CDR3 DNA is TGCGCCAGCAGCTTGGGAGCGGGATCGAACACTGAAGCTTTCTTT. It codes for CASSLGAGSNTEAFF.